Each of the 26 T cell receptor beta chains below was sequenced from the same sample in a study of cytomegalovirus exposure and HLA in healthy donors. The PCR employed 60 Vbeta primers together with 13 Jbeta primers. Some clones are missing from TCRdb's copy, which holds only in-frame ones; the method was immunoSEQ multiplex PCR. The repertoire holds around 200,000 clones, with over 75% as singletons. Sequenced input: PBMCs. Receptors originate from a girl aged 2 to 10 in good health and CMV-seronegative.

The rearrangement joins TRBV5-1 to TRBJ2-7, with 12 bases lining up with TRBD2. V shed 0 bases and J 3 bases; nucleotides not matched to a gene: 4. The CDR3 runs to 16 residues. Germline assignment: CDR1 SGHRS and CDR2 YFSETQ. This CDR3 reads CASSLGASGGVYEQYF. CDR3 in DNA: TGCGCCAGCAGCTTGGGGGCTAGCGGGGGGGTCTACGAGCAGTACTTC.

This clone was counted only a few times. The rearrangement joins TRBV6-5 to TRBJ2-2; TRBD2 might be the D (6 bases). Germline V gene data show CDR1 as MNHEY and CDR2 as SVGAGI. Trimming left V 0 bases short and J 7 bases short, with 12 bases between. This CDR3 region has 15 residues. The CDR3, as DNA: TGTGCCAGCAGTTACTCAAGCACGGGGGTCGGGGAGCTGTTTTTT. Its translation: CASSYSSTGVGELFF.

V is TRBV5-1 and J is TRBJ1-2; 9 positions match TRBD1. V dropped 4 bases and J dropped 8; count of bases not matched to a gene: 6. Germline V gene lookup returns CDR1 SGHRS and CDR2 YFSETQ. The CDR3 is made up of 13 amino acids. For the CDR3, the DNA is TGCGCCAGCAGCACGGGACAGGGTGAAGGCTACACCTTC. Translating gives CASSTGQGEGYTF.

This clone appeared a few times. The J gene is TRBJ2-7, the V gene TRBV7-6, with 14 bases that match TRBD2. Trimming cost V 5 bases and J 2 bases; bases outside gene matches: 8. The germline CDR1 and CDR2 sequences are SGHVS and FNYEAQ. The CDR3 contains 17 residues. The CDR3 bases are TGTGCCAGCAGCGCCGGGACTAGCGGGAGTCTGACCTACGAGCAGTACTTC. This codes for CASSAGTSGSLTYEQYF.

The CDR3 sequence: CASNDRVQPQHF. CDR3 DNA: TGTGCCAGCAACGACAGGGTTCAGCCCCAGCATTTT. V usage is TRBV6-1 and J usage is TRBJ1-5; 7 nucleotides match TRBD1. V shed 7 bases and J 6 bases; nucleotides not matched to a gene: 3. The CDR3 sequence is 12 residues long. Germline CDR1 reads MNHNS; CDR2 reads SASEGT.

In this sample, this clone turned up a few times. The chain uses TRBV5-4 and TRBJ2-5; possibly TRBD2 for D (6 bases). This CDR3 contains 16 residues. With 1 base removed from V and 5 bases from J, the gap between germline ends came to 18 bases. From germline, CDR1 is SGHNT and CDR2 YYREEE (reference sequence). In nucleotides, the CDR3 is TGTGCCAGCAGCTTGAGAGTGGACGGCGGGGCGGAGACCCAGTACTTC. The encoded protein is CASSLRVDGGAETQYF.

The CDR3 region has the DNA TGCGCCAGCAGCGTGCCCGGGTCGGATACGCAGTATTTT. Translated: CASSVPGSDTQYF. The V gene is TRBV5-1, the J gene TRBJ2-3, with D hard to call. The V end lost 4 bases, the J end lost 6 bases, and 12 bases lay between the germline ends. Per the germline V gene, CDR1 is SGHRS and CDR2 is YFSETQ. The CDR3 contains 13 residues.

Here the CDR3 reads CASSQGGTGASSYNSPLHF. CDR3 in DNA: TGCGCCAGCAGCCAAGGTGGGACAGGCGCCAGCTCCTATAATTCACCCCTCCACTTT. The genes are TRBV4-1 and TRBJ1-6; 8 bases match TRBD1. CDR3 length equals 19 residues. CDR1 and CDR2 (germline): MGHRA, YSYEKL. J gave up 0 bases and V 1 base, and 8 bases lay outside the gene matches.

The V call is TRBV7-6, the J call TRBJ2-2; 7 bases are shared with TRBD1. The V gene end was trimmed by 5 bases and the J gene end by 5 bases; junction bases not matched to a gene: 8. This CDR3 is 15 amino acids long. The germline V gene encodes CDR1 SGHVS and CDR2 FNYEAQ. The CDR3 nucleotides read TGTGCCAGCAGCCTGAGACAGGGCCGGACCGGGGAGCTGTTTTTT. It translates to CASSLRQGRTGELFF.

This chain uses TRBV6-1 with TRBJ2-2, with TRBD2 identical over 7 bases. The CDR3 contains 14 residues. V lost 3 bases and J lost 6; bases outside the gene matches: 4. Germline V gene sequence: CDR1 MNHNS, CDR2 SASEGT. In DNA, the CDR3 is TGTGCCAGCAGTGAGGCGGGAGTACCCGGGGAGCTGTTTTTT. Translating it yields CASSEAGVPGELFF.

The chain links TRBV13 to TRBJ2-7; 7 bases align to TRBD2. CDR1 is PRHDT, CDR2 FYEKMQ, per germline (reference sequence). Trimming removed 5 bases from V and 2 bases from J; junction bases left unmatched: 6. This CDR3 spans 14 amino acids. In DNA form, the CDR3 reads TGTGCCAGCAGCCTGACCGGACTAGCCTACGAGCAGTACTTC. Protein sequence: CASSLTGLAYEQYF.

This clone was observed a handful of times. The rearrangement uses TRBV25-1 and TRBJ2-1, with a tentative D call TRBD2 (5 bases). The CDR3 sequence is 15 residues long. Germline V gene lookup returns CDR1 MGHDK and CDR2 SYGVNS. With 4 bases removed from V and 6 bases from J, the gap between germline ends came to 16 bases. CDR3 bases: TGTGCCAGCAGTGCCCTATGGTCCCGGGGCAATGAGCAGTTCTTC. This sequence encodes CASSALWSRGNEQFF.

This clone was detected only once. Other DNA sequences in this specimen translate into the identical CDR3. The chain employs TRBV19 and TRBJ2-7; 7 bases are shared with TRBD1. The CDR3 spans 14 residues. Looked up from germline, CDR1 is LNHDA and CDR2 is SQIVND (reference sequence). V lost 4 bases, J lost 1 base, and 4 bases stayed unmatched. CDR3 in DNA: TGTGCCAGTAGTACCTACAGGGGATCCTACGAGCAGTACTTC. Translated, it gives CASSTYRGSYEQYF. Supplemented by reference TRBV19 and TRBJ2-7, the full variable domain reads DGGITQSPKYLFRKEGQNVTLSCEQNLNHDAMYWYRQDPGQGLRLIYYSQIVNDFQKGDIAEGYSVSREKKESFPLTVTSAQKNPTAFYLCASSTYRGSYEQYFGPGTRLTVT.

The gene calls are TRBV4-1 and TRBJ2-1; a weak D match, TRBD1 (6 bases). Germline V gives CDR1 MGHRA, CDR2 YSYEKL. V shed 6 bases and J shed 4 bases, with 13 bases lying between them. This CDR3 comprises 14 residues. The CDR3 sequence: CASRGAGEYNEQFF. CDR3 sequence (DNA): TGCGCCAGCAGGGGGGCAGGGGAGTACAATGAGCAGTTCTTC.

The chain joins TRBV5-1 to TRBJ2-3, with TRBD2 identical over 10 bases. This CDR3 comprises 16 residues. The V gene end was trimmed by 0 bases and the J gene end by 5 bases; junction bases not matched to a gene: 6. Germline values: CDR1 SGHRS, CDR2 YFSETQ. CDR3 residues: CASSLEPSGGLDTQYF. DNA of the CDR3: TGCGCCAGCAGCTTGGAGCCTAGCGGGGGCTTAGATACGCAGTATTTT.

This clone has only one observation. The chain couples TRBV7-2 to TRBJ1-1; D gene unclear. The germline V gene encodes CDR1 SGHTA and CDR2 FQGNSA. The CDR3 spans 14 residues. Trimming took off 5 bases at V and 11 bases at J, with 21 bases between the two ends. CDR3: CASSDARWEVRAFF. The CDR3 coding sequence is TGTGCCAGCAGCGACGCACGGTGGGAGGTCAGGGCTTTCTTT.

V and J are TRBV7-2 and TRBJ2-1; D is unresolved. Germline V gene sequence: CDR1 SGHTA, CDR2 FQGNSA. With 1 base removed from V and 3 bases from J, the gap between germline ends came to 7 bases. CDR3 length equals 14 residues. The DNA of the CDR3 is TGTGCCAGCAGCTTAGAATCTAGCTACAATGAGCAGTTCTTC. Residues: CASSLESSYNEQFF.

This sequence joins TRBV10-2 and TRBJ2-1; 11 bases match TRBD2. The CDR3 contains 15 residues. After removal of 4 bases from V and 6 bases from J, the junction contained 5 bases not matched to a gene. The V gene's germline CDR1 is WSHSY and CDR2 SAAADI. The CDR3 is CASSVTSGSSNEQFF. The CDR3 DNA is TGCGCCAGCAGTGTAACTAGCGGGAGTTCCAATGAGCAGTTCTTC.

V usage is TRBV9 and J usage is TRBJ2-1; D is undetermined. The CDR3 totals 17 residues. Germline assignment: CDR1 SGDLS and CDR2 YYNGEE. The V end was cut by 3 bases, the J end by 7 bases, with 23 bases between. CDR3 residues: CASSGGGRFLSGNEQFF. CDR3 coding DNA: TGTGCCAGCAGCGGAGGTGGTAGGTTCCTCTCCGGGAATGAGCAGTTCTTC. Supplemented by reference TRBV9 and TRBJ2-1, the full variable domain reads DSGVTQTPKHLITATGQRVTLRCSPRSGDLSVYWYQQSLDQGLQFLIQYYNGEERAKGNILERFSAQQFPDLHSELNLSSLELGDSALYFCASSGGGRFLSGNEQFFGPGTRLTVL.

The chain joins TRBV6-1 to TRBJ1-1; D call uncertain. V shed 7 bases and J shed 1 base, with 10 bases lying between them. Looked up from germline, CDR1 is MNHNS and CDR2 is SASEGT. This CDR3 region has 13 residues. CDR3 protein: CASMPAGNTEAFF. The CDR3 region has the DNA TGTGCCAGCATGCCGGCGGGGAACACTGAAGCTTTCTTT.

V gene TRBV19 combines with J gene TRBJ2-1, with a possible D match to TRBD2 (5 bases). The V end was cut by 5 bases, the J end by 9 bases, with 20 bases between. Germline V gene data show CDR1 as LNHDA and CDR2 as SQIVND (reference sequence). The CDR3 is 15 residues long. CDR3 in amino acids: CASSSQRRRASEQFF. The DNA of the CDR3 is TGTGCCAGTAGTTCCCAACGCAGGCGGGCATCTGAGCAGTTCTTC.

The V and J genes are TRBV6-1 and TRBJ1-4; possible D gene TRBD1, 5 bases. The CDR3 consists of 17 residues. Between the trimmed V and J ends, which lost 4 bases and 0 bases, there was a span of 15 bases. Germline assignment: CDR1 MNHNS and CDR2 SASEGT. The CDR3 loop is CASSVGHVIATNEKLFF. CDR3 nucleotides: TGTGCCAGCAGTGTAGGACATGTTATTGCAACTAATGAAAAACTGTTTTTT.

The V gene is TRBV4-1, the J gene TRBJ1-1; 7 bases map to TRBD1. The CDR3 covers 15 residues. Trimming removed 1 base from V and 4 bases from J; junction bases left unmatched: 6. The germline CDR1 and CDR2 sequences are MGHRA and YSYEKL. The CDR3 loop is CASSQVGAGGTEAFF. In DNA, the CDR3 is TGCGCCAGCAGCCAAGTAGGCGCAGGGGGCACTGAAGCTTTCTTT.

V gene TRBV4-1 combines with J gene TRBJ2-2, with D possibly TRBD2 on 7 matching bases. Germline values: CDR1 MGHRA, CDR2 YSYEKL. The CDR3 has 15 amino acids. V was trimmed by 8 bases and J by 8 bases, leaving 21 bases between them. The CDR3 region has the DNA TGCGCCAGCCGACCTAGGGGGGGCCTGGAGGGGGAGCTGTTTTTT. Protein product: CASRPRGGLEGELFF.

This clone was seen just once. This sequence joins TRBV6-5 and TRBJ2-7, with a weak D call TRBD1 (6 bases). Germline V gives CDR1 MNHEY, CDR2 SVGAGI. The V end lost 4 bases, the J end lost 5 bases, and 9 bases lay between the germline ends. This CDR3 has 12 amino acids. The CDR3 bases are TGTGCCAGCAGTTCACACAGGGACGAGCAGTACTTC. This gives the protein CASSSHRDEQYF.

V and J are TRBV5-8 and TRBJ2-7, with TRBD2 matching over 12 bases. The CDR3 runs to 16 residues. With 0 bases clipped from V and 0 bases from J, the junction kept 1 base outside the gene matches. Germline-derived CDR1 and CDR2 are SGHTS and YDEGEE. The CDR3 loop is CASSLELAGGSYEQYF. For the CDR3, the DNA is TGTGCCAGCAGCTTGGAACTAGCGGGAGGCTCCTACGAGCAGTACTTC.